This T cell receptor beta chain was sequenced for a study of TIL therapy for anti-PD-1-resistant metastatic lung cancer. Time point noted: pre-treatment sample, taken before nivolumab and TIL therapy. Tumor tissue came from excised metastases, mostly pleural nodules or supraclavicular lymph nodes. The CDR3 loop spans 14 amino acids. CDR1 and CDR2 (germline): SGHTA, FQGNSA. The ends lost 3 bases at V and 4 bases at J; junction bases unmatched: 3. Sequencing used immunoSEQ v3. Using immunoSEQ multiplex PCR, the repertoire was profiled, and TCRdb retains in-frame clones only, with some absent. Among around 2,000 clones, 70% to 90% were seen once, and the ten largest hold 7.8%.

This material consisted of tumor tissue, taken at baseline. The rearrangement links TRBV7-2 to TRBJ2-1; 7 bases line up with TRBD2. This clonotype originated in a person aged 25 to 85 with non-small cell lung cancer. DNA for the CDR3: TGTGCCAGCAGCTTTCATAGCGGGTACAATGAGCAGTTCTTC. It is translated as CASSFHSGYNEQFF.